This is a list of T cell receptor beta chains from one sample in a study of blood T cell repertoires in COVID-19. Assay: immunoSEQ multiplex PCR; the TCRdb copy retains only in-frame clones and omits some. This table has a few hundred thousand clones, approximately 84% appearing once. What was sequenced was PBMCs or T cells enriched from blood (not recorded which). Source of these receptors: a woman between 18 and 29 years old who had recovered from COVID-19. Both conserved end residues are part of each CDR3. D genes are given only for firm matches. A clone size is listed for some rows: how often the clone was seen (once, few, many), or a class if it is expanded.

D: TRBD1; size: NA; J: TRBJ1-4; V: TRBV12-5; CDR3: CASGLSTGGLMGLDEKLFF; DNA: TGTGCTAGTGGTTTGTCTACAGGGGGCCTTATGGGCTTGGATGAAAAACTGTTTTTT
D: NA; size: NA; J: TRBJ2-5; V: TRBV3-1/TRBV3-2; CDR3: CASSPRGTIQETQYF; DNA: TGTGCCAGCAGCCCCCGGGGAACGATACAAGAGACCCAGTACTTC
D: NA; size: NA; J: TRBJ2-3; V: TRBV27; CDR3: CASSFTAGVTDTQYF; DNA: TGTGCCAGCAGTTTCACCGCAGGGGTAACAGATACGCAGTATTTT
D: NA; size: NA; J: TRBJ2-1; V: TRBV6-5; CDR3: CASKLGTGNEQFF; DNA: TGTGCCAGCAAATTGGGGACTGGCAATGAGCAGTTCTTC
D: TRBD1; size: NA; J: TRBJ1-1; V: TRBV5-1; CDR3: CASSSTGTNTEAFF; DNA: TGCGCCAGCAGCTCGACAGGGACAAACACTGAAGCTTTCTTT
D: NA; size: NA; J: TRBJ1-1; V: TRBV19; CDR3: CASSIGVRGVANTEAFF; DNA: TGTGCCAGTAGTATCGGAGTCCGGGGGGTAGCGAACACTGAAGCTTTCTTT
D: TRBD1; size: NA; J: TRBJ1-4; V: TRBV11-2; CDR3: CASSPGGQANEKLFF; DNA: TGTGCCAGCAGCCCGGGGGGACAGGCGAATGAAAAACTGTTTTTT
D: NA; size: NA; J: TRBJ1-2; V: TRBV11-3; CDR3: CASSFRAPRVEGYTF; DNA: TGTGCCAGCAGCTTTAGGGCCCCCAGGGTTGAGGGCTACACCTTC
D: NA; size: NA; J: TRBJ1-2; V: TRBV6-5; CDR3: CASREVGGRKGYTF; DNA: TGTGCCAGCAGGGAGGTCGGGGGGCGAAAGGGCTACACCTTC
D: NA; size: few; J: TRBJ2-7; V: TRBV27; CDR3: CASSLSSGVVYEQYF; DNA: TGTGCCAGCAGTTTATCGTCGGGAGTTGTCTACGAGCAGTACTTC
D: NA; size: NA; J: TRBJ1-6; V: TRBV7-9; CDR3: CASSSGYRSSYNSPLHF; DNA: TGTGCCAGCAGCTCAGGCTACAGGAGCTCCTATAATTCACCCCTCCACTTT
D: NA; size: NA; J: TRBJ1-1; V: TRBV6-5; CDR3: CASNIRGRGDTEAFF; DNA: TGTGCCAGCAATATCAGGGGCCGGGGCGACACTGAAGCTTTCTTT
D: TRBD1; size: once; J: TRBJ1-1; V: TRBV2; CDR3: CASDVQGWSTEAFF; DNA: TGTGCCAGCGATGTACAGGGGTGGTCCACTGAAGCTTTCTTT
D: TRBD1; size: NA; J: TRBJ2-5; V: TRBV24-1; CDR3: CATRDRKKETQYF; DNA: TGTGCCACCCGGGACAGGAAAAAAGAGACCCAGTACTTC
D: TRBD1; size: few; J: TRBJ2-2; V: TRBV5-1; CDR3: CASSEGQAGSGELFF; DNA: TGCGCCAGCAGCGAAGGACAGGCCGGGTCCGGGGAGCTGTTTTTT
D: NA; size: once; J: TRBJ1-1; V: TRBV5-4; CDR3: CASSPSGHPYANRNTEAFF; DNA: TGTGCCAGCAGCCCATCGGGACATCCCTATGCCAACCGGAACACTGAAGCTTTCTTT
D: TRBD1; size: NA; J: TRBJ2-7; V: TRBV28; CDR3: CASSSGQGAGYEQYF; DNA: TGTGCCAGCAGTTCTGGACAGGGGGCCGGTTACGAGCAGTACTTC
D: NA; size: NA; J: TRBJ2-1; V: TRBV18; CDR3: CASSPGGPGPQFF; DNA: TGTGCCAGCTCCCCGGGGGGCCCGGGGCCGCAGTTCTTC
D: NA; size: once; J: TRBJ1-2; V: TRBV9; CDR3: CASSVPSDGKNYGYTF; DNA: TGTGCCAGCAGCGTCCCTTCGGACGGGAAGAACTATGGCTACACCTTC
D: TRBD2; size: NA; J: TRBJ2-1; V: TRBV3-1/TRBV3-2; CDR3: CASSQGDSGGAGEQFF; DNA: TGTGCCAGCAGCCAAGGTGATAGCGGGGGGGCCGGTGAGCAGTTCTTC
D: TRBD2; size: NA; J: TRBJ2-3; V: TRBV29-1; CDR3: CSSTGGSSTDTQYF; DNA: TGCAGCAGTACGGGAGGGAGCAGCACAGATACGCAGTATTTT
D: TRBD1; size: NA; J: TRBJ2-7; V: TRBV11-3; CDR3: CASSPGTGLSYEQYF; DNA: TGTGCCAGCAGCCCAGGGACAGGCCTCTCCTACGAGCAGTACTTC
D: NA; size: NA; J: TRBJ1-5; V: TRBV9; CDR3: CASSASLGNQPQHF; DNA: TGTGCCAGCAGCGCCAGTCTTGGCAATCAGCCCCAGCATTTT
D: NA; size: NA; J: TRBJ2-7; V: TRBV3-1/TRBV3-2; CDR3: CASSQDRDTGYEQYF; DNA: TGTGCCAGCAGCCAAGACAGGGACACCGGGTACGAGCAGTACTTC
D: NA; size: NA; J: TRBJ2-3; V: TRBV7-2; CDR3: CASSSYLDTQYF; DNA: TGTGCCAGCAGCAGCTATTTAGATACGCAGTATTTT
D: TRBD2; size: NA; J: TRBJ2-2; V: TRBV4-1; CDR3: CASSQVSGGGTGELFF; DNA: TGCGCCAGCAGCCAAGTCAGCGGGGGAGGCACCGGGGAGCTGTTTTTT
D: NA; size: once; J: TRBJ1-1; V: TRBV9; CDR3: CASSVGGVMDTEAFF; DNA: TGTGCCAGCAGCGTAGGCGGTGTAATGGACACTGAAGCTTTCTTT
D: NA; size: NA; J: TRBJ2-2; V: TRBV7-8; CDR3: CASSLAQGLGTGELFF; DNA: TGTGCCAGCAGCTTAGCGCAGGGGTTAGGGACCGGGGAGCTGTTTTTT
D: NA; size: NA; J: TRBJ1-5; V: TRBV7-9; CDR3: CASSRRGQPQHF; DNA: TGTGCCAGCAGCCGAAGGGGGCAGCCCCAGCATTTT
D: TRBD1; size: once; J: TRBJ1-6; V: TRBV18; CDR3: CASSPLDRDNSPLHF; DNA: TGTGCCAGCTCACCCCTCGACAGGGACAATTCACCCCTCCACTTT
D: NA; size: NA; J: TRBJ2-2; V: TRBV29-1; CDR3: CSATIEGAGELFF; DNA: TGCAGCGCGACCATCGAGGGTGCCGGGGAGCTGTTTTTT
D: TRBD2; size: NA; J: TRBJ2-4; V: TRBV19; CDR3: CASSSLAGGSKNIQYF; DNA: TGTGCCAGTAGCTCATTAGCGGGAGGCTCCAAAAACATTCAGTACTTC
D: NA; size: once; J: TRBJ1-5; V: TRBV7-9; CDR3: CASSLGQGGIYQPQHF; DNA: TGTGCCAGCAGCTTGGGGCAGGGTGGGATCTATCAGCCCCAGCATTTT
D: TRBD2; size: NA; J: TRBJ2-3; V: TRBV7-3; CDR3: CASSPQPPGLAGGITDTQYF; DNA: TGTGCCAGCAGCCCTCAACCTCCGGGACTAGCGGGGGGGATCACAGATACGCAGTATTTT
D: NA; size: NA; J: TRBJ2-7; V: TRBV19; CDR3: CASSIGGNWDEQYF; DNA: TGTGCCAGTAGTATAGGCGGGAATTGGGACGAGCAGTACTTC
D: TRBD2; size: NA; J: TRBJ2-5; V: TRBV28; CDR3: CASTFARGLAGEETQYF; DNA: TGTGCCAGCACCTTCGCTAGGGGACTAGCGGGAGAAGAGACCCAGTACTTC
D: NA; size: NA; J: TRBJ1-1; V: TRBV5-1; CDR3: CASSPGYNEAFF; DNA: TGCGCCAGCAGCCCCGGGTACAACGAAGCTTTCTTT
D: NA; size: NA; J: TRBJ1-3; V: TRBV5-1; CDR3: CASREGGNTIYF; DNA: TGCGCCAGCAGAGAGGGTGGAAACACCATATATTTT
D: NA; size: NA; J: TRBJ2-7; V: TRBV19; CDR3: CASSKRGTDYEQYF; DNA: TGTGCCAGTAGTAAACGGGGGACAGACTACGAGCAGTACTTC
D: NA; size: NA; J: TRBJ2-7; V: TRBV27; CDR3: CASSLSVGVLPYEQYF; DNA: TGTGCCAGCAGTTTATCGGTTGGCGTACTACCCTACGAGCAGTACTTC
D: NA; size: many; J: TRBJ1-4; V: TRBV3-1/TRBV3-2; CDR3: CASSQDFGGRGTNEKLFF; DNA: TGTGCCAGCAGCCAGGACTTCGGGGGGCGAGGGACTAATGAAAAACTGTTTTTT
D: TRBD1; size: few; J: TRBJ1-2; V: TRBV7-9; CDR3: CASSRTDRAMIGYTF; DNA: TGTGCCAGCAGCAGAACCGACAGGGCGATGATCGGCTACACCTTC
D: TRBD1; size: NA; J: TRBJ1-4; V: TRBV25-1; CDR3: CASPTTGAPNEKLFF; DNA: TGTGCCAGCCCTACGACAGGGGCCCCTAATGAAAAACTGTTTTTT
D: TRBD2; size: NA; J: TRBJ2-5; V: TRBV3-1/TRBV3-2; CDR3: CASSPGLAGGPLYF; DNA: TGTGCCAGCAGCCCGGGACTAGCGGGGGGGCCTTTATACTTC
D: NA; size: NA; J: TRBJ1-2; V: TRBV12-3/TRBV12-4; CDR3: CASSGGLYGYTF; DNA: TGTGCCAGCAGCGGGGGGCTGTATGGCTACACCTTC
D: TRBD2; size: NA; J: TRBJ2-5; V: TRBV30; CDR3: CAWSQRGAETQYF; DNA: TGTGCCTGGAGCCAGCGGGGGGCAGAGACCCAGTACTTC
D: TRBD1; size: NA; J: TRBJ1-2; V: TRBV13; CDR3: CASSSGQPSLLGYTF; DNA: TGTGCCAGCAGCTCGGGACAGCCTTCCTTGTTGGGCTACACCTTC
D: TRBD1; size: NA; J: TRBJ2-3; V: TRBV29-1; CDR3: CSVRQGSTDTQYF; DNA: TGCAGCGTACGACAGGGTAGCACAGATACGCAGTATTTT
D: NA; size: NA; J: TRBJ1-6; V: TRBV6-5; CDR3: CASKGTRDNSPLHF; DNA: TGTGCCAGCAAGGGGACACGGGACAATTCACCCCTCCACTTT
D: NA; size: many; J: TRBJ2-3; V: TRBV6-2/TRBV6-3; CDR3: CASSYRDITDTQYF; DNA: TGTGCCAGCAGTTACCGGGACATCACAGATACGCAGTATTTT
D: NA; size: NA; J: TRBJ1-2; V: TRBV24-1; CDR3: CATSAPQGTNPNYGYTF; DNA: TGTGCCACCAGTGCTCCCCAAGGGACAAACCCTAACTATGGCTACACCTTC
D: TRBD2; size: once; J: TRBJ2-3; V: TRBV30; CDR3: CAWSTTRTSGVTDTQYF; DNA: TGTGCCTGGAGTACCACCAGGACTAGCGGAGTCACAGATACGCAGTATTTT
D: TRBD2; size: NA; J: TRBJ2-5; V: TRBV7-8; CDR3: CASSLNSGAYQETQYF; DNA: TGTGCCAGCAGCTTAAATAGCGGGGCGTACCAAGAGACCCAGTACTTC
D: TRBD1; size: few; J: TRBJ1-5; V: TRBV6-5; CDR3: CASTGQGPNQPQHF; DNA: TGTGCCAGCACTGGACAGGGTCCCAATCAGCCCCAGCATTTT